This T cell receptor beta chain originates from a study of blood T cell repertoires in COVID-19. On the study more broadly: Donors in the United States, Italy and Spain gave samples during acute or convalescent COVID-19.

Authors' analysis steps: Nucleated cell number was recorded as an estimate derived from reference gene primer amplification. Sequencing used immunoSEQ multiplex PCR; TCRdb keeps in-frame clones, though not all of them. The D gene and trimming were derived from the DNA, and the V and J assignments and clone size from that table. The sample lists over 30,000 clones, roughly 87% occurring once. This CDR3 has 16 residues. The J segment lost 4 bases and the V segment lost 7 bases, leaving 16 bases of the junction unmatched. The germline gives CDR1 SGDLS, CDR2 YYNGEE. The receptor's source is a man aged 80 or over with acute or convalescent COVID-19. Sequencing was carried out using peripheral blood. The J gene is TRBJ1-2, the V gene TRBV9; 7 nucleotides line up with TRBD1. The CDR3 protein is CASSGQNILGRYGYTF. The DNA for the CDR3 is TGTGCCAGCTCGGGACAGAACATATTAGGACGCTATGGCTACACCTTC.